This T cell receptor beta chain was recovered during a study of immune heterogeneity within non-small cell lung tumors. Germline V lookup: CDR1 SGHDT, CDR2 YYEEEE. With V trimmed by 2 bases and J by 5 bases, 13 bases remained unmatched. The CDR3 totals 17 residues. Multiplex PCR employing 32 V and 13 J primers generated amplicons of the TCR beta CDR3. MiXCR was run by TCRdb on the multiplex PCR reads, yielding one entry per CDR3 protein. The profile shows over 14,000 distinct CDR3 sequences, over 25% of them singletons. Bulk tumor gDNA, about 640 ng per sample, served as the TCR template. Surgical sampling yielded several biopsies per primary tumor (spaced far apart). Enrolled patients presented with newly diagnosed, previously untreated non-small cell lung cancer and underwent curative surgery.

The rearrangement uses TRBV5-6 and TRBJ2-1; 7 bases fit TRBD1. Sequencing used lung tumor tissue. This sequence originates from a woman in her forties or fifties with non-small cell lung cancer. CDR3 nucleotide sequence: TGTGCCAGCAGCTTTTTTTTTATATTTGGGACAGACAATGAGCAGTTCTTC. This translates into CASSFFFIFGTDNEQFF.